The 28 T cell receptor beta chains listed next were all sequenced from one sample in a study of OX40 agonist ivuxolimab in advanced cancers. TCRdb's copy holds only in-frame clones and misses some; the assay was immunoSEQ multiplex PCR. The sample records approximately 69,000 clones, just under 95% being singletons. Sequencing used CD4+ or CD8+ T cells sorted from blood, obtained in a trial of the OX40 agonist ivuxolimab. All receptors derive from an adult with an advanced solid tumor such as melanoma, head and neck, liver or kidney cancer.

The chain couples TRBV29-1 to TRBJ2-1; D possibly corresponds to TRBD1 (5 bases). Germline V gene sequence: CDR1 SQVTM, CDR2 ANQGSEA. The length of the CDR3 is 9 residues. Between the trimmed V and J ends, which lost 2 bases and 13 bases, there was a span of 6 bases. CDR3 sequence reads: CSVEQGQFF. For the CDR3, the DNA is TGCAGCGTTGAACAGGGACAGTTCTTC.

The chain combines TRBV19 with TRBJ1-1; no clear D. With 5 bases removed from V and 4 bases from J, the gap between germline ends came to 14 bases. CDR3 size: 14 residues. Germline loops: CDR1 LNHDA, CDR2 SQIVND (reference sequence). For the CDR3, the DNA is TGTGCCAGTAGTCTCGGCTGGTCGGGCACTGAAGCTTTCTTT. This encodes CASSLGWSGTEAFF.

The chain carries TRBV27 and TRBJ2-1; 7 bases are shared with TRBD2. The germline V gene encodes CDR1 MNHEY and CDR2 SMNVEV (reference sequence). This CDR3 has 14 residues. Losses at the gene ends were 7 bases for V and 7 bases for J; bases not matched to a gene: 10. The CDR3 here is CASKRGYLLNEQFF. As DNA, the CDR3 is TGTGCCAGCAAGCGGGGCTATCTTTTAAATGAGCAGTTCTTC.

The chain couples TRBV7-2 to TRBJ2-5; a weak D match, TRBD1 (5 bases). Germline V gene data show CDR1 as SGHTA and CDR2 as FQGNSA. There are 16 residues in the CDR3. V gave up 3 bases and J gave up 2 bases, with 16 bases separating them. The CDR3 here is CASSFSAGMGQETQYF. The CDR3 nucleotides are TGTGCCAGCAGCTTTTCCGCAGGGATGGGGCAAGAGACCCAGTACTTC.

The rearrangement joins TRBV4-1 to TRBJ1-3, with no clear D. Trimming left V 0 bases short and J 4 bases short, with 13 bases between. Germline loops: CDR1 MGHRA, CDR2 YSYEKL. The CDR3 covers 16 residues. CDR3 region: CASSQDATASGNTIYF. The CDR3 region has the DNA TGCGCCAGCAGCCAAGACGCGACGGCCTCGGGAAACACCATATATTTT.

This chain uses TRBV29-1 with TRBJ2-2; 8 nucleotides align to TRBD1. This CDR3 has 13 amino acids. Germline-derived CDR1 and CDR2 are SQVTM and ANQGSEA. The junction had 3 bases not matched to a gene; V was cut back by 6 bases and J by 3 bases. Written as DNA, the CDR3 is TGCAGCGTCGGACAGGGTGACACCGGGGAGCTGTTTTTT. Translated, it gives CSVGQGDTGELFF.

The chain employs TRBV7-2 and TRBJ2-7; 7 nucleotides align to TRBD2. After removal of 1 base from V and 3 bases from J, the junction contained 3 bases not matched to a gene. There are 14 residues in the CDR3. Germline V CDR1 and CDR2: SGHTA, FQGNSA. CDR3 loop: CASSLGTRNYEQYF. As DNA, the CDR3 is TGTGCCAGCAGCTTAGGGACTAGAAACTACGAGCAGTACTTC.

The rearrangement uses TRBV6-1 and TRBJ2-5; D gene uncertain. Per the germline V gene, CDR1 is MNHNS and CDR2 is SASEGT. The V end was cut by 1 base, the J end by 0 bases, with 9 bases between. This CDR3 comprises 15 residues. The chain's CDR3 is CASSEGQTYQETQYF. CDR3 in DNA: TGTGCCAGCAGTGAAGGACAAACGTACCAAGAGACCCAGTACTTC.

On this clone: Because the CDR3's place on the DNA is in doubt, the DNA is left out and the CDR3 is given as listed by TCRdb. The gene calls are TRBV5-1 and TRBJ2-7; the table assigns TRBD1, which was not confirmed against the DNA. The CDR3 is 14 amino acids long, termini counted. Germline V lookup: CDR1 SGHRS, CDR2 YFSETQ. CDR3 residues: CASILDRGSHEQYF.

This clone was counted a few times. The chain combines TRBV7-9 with TRBJ1-6, with TRBD1 matching 8 bases. The CDR3 totals 15 residues. The V segment lost 5 bases and the J segment 5 bases; nucleotides outside the gene matches: 5. Germline V gene lookup returns CDR1 SEHNR and CDR2 FQNEAQ (reference sequence). CDR3 bases: TGTGCCAGCAGCACTGGACAGGGTGATAATTCACCCCTCCACTTT. This codes for CASSTGQGDNSPLHF.

The chain joins TRBV28 to TRBJ2-7; 12 bases map to TRBD2. V trimming: 5 bases; J trimming: 5 bases; junction bases outside the gene matches: 7. The CDR3 runs to 15 residues. Per the germline V gene, CDR1 is MDHEN and CDR2 is SYDVKM. The CDR3 sequence is CASSPTSGRVDEQYF. In nucleotides, the CDR3 is TGTGCCAGCAGTCCGACTAGCGGGAGAGTCGACGAGCAGTACTTC.

This clone was seen once. The chain's CDR3 is CASSFRGEAFF. CDR3 in DNA: TGTGCCAGCAGTTTCAGGGGTGAAGCTTTCTTT. The chain employs TRBV27 and TRBJ1-1; D is perhaps TRBD1 (6 bases). Per the germline V gene, CDR1 is MNHEY and CDR2 is SMNVEV (reference sequence). This CDR3 spans 11 amino acids. V dropped 3 bases and J dropped 7 bases, with 6 bases sitting between them.

Remarks on this clone: One junction end does not reproduce the germline sequence, and a read error may be involved. The rearrangement links TRBV7-7 to TRBJ2-1; TRBD1 or TRBD2 may be the D gene (5 bases each). The length of the CDR3 is 15 residues. Per the germline V gene, CDR1 is SSHAT and CDR2 is FNYEAQ (reference sequence). The CDR3 bases are TGTGCTAGCAGCCGGGGACGAGGCGTTAGTAATGAGCAGTTCTTC. The encoded protein is CASSRGRGVSNEQFF.

The chain employs TRBV5-4 and TRBJ1-5; D is perhaps TRBD1 (6 bases). This CDR3 is 13 amino acids long. Germline V gene data show CDR1 as SGHNT and CDR2 as YYREEE (reference sequence). V was pared by 4 bases and J by 7 bases, with 12 bases between. The CDR3 region is CASSPDSLQPQHF. The CDR3 nucleotides are TGTGCCAGCAGCCCGGACAGTCTACAGCCCCAGCATTTT.

The chain has TRBV4-1 and TRBJ2-7; no firm D call. Germline assignment: CDR1 MGHRA and CDR2 YSYEKL. There are 15 residues in the CDR3. Trimming took off 3 bases at V and 2 bases at J, with 14 bases between the two ends. The CDR3: CASSHPPDGAYEQYF. CDR3 DNA sequence: TGCGCCAGCAGCCATCCTCCGGACGGAGCCTACGAGCAGTACTTC.

The chain recombines TRBV7-8 with TRBJ1-2, with 7 bases lining up with TRBD1. Trimming took 5 bases from V and 2 from J; bases not matched to a gene: 8. Germline-derived CDR1 and CDR2 are SGHVS and FQNEAQ. This CDR3 has 15 residues. The CDR3 here is CASSVTPTGNYGYTF. The CDR3 DNA follows: TGTGCCAGCAGCGTCACCCCGACAGGGAACTATGGCTACACCTTC.

The chain couples TRBV28 to TRBJ1-5; D unresolved. Germline-derived CDR1 and CDR2 are MDHEN and SYDVKM. The CDR3 loop spans 15 amino acids. V gave up 3 bases and J gave up 2 bases, with 11 bases separating them. The chain's CDR3 is CASSFMGWGNQPQHF. CDR3 DNA: TGTGCCAGCAGTTTTATGGGATGGGGCAATCAGCCCCAGCATTTT.

This chain's CDR3 is CASSWTSGDNEQFF. CDR3 in DNA: TGCGCCAGCAGCTGGACTAGCGGAGACAATGAGCAGTTCTTC. The chain combines TRBV4-3 with TRBJ2-1; 10 positions agree with TRBD2. The V gene end was trimmed by 5 bases and the J gene end by 5 bases; junction bases not matched to a gene: 3. The V gene's germline CDR1 is LGHNA and CDR2 YSLEER. CDR3 size: 14 residues.

The chain carries TRBV13 and TRBJ1-1; D unclear. CDR3 size: 12 residues. Germline CDR1 PRHDT, CDR2 FYEKMQ (reference sequence). V was shortened by 0 bases and J by 7 bases, with 6 bases between the two germline ends. The CDR3 nucleotides read TGTGCCAGCAGCTTAGGGGATGGTGAAGCTTTCTTT. This codes for CASSLGDGEAFF.

This chain connects TRBV27 to TRBJ1-5, with D possibly being TRBD1 (6 bases). This CDR3 contains 13 residues. Trimming removed 3 bases at V and 9 bases at J, with 12 bases between. The V gene's germline CDR1 is MNHEY and CDR2 SMNVEV (reference sequence). CDR3 protein: CASSFGGDRPQHF. DNA of the CDR3: TGTGCCAGCAGTTTTGGGGGCGACCGGCCCCAGCATTTT.

This clone has only a few counts. The chain has TRBV7-9 and TRBJ1-5; maybe TRBD1 (5 bases). Germline loops: CDR1 SEHNR, CDR2 FQNEAQ (reference sequence). This CDR3 has 14 residues. V was cut by 0 bases and J by 5 bases, with 8 bases left in between. Here the CDR3 reads CASSLAGAYQPQHF. CDR3 in DNA: TGTGCCAGCAGCTTAGCAGGGGCTTATCAGCCCCAGCATTTT.

The chain joins TRBV9 to TRBJ2-5; D remains unclear. The CDR3 extends over 18 amino acids. Trimming shortened V by 0 bases and J by 1 base, and 19 bases separated the two germline ends. Germline V lookup: CDR1 SGDLS, CDR2 YYNGEE. CDR3 region: CASSVDGLVGQSQETQYF. The CDR3 DNA sequence: TGTGCCAGCAGCGTAGATGGGTTGGTGGGCCAGAGCCAAGAGACCCAGTACTTC. The whole variable domain, remainder taken from reference TRBV9 and TRBJ2-5, is DSGVTQTPKHLITATGQRVTLRCSPRSGDLSVYWYQQSLDQGLQFLIQYYNGEERAKGNILERFSAQQFPDLHSELNLSSLELGDSALYFCASSVDGLVGQSQETQYFGPGTRLLVL.

The chain couples TRBV9 to TRBJ2-3; 9 nucleotides align to TRBD2. Looked up from germline, CDR1 is SGDLS and CDR2 is YYNGEE. The junction had 10 bases not matched to a gene; V was cut back by 3 bases and J by 5 bases. The CDR3 runs to 16 residues. The DNA of the CDR3 is TGTGCCAGCAGCGGGCTTAGCGGGAGCAGTCTAGATACGCAGTATTTT. This translates into CASSGLSGSSLDTQYF.

The chain is built from TRBV7-9 and TRBJ1-5; the D gene is possibly TRBD1 (5 bases). The CDR3 runs 13 residues. Per germline, CDR1 SEHNR and CDR2 FQNEAQ (reference sequence). The ends were cut back, 5 bases at V and 6 bases at J, with 11 bases in the middle. The CDR3 DNA is TGTGCCAGCAGCCCAGGAGGGGTTCAGCCCCAGCATTTT. Its protein product is CASSPGGVQPQHF.

This clone has a single count. The chain couples TRBV7-6 to TRBJ2-5; 8 bases line up with TRBD1. The V and J ends lost 5 bases and 5 bases, in that order; junction bases with no gene match: 13. The CDR3 extends over 16 amino acids. Germline CDR1 reads SGHVS; CDR2 reads FNYEAQ. CDR3 region: CASSLGHRGVWETQYF. The CDR3 coding sequence is TGTGCCAGCAGCCTCGGCCACAGGGGGGTTTGGGAGACCCAGTACTTC. Drawing the rest from reference TRBV7-6 and TRBJ2-5, the complete variable domain is GAGVSQSPRYKVTKRGQDVALRCDPISGHVSLYWYRQALGQGPEFLTYFNYEAQQDKSGLPNDRFSAERPEGSISTLTIQRTEQRDSAMYRCASSLGHRGVWETQYFGPGTRLLVL.

The rearrangement links TRBV4-1 to TRBJ2-7; D call uncertain. The CDR3 is 16 amino acids. V lost 1 base and J 2 bases, leaving 15 bases between the germline ends. Germline CDR1 is MGHRA and CDR2 is YSYEKL. CDR3 amino acids: CASSQGPPDQAYEQYF. The CDR3 region has the DNA TGCGCCAGCAGCCAAGGACCCCCGGACCAAGCCTACGAGCAGTACTTC.

The V gene is TRBV27, the J gene TRBJ2-7; D may be TRBD1 (5 bases). V shed 4 bases and J shed 4 bases, with 14 bases lying between them. There are 14 residues in the CDR3. The germline gives CDR1 MNHEY, CDR2 SMNVEV (reference sequence). The CDR3, as DNA: TGTGCCAGCAGTTCCCGTACTGACAGTTACGAGCAGTACTTC. As protein: CASSSRTDSYEQYF.

V usage is TRBV21-1 and J usage is TRBJ2-7; TRBD2, as called in the table, went unchecked against the DNA. TRBV21-1 is a listed pseudogene. CDR3 size: 15 residues. CDR3 bases: TGTGCCAGCAGCCAAGAAACCAGCGGGAGTTACGAGCAGTACTTC. Protein sequence: CASSQETSGSYEQYF.